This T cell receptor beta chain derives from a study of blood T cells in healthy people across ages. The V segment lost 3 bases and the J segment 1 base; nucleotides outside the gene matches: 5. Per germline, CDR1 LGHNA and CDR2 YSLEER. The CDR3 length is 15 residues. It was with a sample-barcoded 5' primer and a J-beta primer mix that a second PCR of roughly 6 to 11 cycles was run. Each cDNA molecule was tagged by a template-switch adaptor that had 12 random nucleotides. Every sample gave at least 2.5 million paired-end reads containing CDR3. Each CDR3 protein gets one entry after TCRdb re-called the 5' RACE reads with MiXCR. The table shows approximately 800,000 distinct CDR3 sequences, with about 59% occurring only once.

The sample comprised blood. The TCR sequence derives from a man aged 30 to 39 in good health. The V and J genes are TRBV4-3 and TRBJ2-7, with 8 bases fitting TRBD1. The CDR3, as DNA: TGCGCCAGCAGCCAGGGACAGGAAGGGTCCTACGAGCAGTACTTC. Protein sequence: CASSQGQEGSYEQYF.